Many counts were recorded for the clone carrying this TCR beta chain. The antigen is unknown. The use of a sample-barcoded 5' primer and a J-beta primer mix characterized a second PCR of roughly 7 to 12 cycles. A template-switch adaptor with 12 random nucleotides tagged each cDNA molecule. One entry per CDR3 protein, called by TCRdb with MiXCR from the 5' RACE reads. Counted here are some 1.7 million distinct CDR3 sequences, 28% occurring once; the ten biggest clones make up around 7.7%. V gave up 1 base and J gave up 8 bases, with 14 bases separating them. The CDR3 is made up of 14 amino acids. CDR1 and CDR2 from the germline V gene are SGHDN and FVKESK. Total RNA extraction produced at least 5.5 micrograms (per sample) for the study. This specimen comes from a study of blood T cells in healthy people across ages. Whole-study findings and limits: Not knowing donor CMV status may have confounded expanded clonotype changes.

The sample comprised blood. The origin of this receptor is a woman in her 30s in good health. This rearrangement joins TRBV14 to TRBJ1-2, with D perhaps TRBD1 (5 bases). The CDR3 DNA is TGTGCCAGCAGCCAAGCCAGGGCTAATGAAGGCTACACCTTC. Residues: CASSQARANEGYTF.